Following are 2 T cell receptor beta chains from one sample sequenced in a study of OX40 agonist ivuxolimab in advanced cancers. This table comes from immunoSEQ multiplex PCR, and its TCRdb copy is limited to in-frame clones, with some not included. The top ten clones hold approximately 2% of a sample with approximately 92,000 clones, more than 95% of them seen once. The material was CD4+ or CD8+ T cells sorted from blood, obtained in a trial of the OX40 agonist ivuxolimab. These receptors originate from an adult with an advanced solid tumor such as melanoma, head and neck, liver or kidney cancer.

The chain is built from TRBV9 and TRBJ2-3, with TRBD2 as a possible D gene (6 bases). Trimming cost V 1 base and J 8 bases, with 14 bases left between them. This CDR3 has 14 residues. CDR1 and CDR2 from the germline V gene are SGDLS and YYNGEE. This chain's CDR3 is CASSVQDYPSTQYF. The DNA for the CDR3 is TGTGCCAGCAGCGTACAGGACTACCCCTCTACGCAGTATTTT. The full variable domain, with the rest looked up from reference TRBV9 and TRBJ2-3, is DSGVTQTPKHLITATGQRVTLRCSPRSGDLSVYWYQQSLDQGLQFLIQYYNGEERAKGNILERFSAQQFPDLHSELNLSSLELGDSALYFCASSVQDYPSTQYFGPGTRLTVL.

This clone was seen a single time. CDR3 residues: CASSHTWGESGTEAFF. The CDR3 DNA is TGCGCCAGCAGCCACACCTGGGGCGAGAGCGGCACTGAAGCTTTCTTT. The chain carries TRBV4-1 and TRBJ1-1; D is possibly TRBD1 (5 bases). The CDR3 is 16 residues long. Germline CDR1 and CDR2: MGHRA and YSYEKL. V was shortened by 3 bases and J by 4 bases, with 18 bases between the two germline ends.